Listed here are 30 T cell receptor beta chains from one sample, sequenced in a study of shared clonotypes between healthy human individuals. Terminally differentiated effector memory CD45RA+ cells were left out of the naive CD8 fraction, which was CD45RO-negative and positively selected for CCR7. TCRdb keeps only in-frame clones here, not all; method: immunoSEQ multiplex PCR. The data hold some 740,000 clones, with around 93% observed a single time. The specimen was naive CD8+ T cells sorted from blood. These receptors were taken from a man aged 25-40 years in good health.

A note on this clone: Other DNA variants within this sample encode the same CDR3. V and J are TRBV27 and TRBJ2-1; no clear D gene. Germline assignment: CDR1 MNHEY and CDR2 SMNVEV (reference sequence). This CDR3 comprises 11 residues. V was pared by 3 bases and J by 4 bases, with 1 base between. The CDR3, as DNA: TGTGCCAGCAGTTTTTACAATGAGCAGTTCTTC. The encoded protein is CASSFYNEQFF.

The chain combines TRBV29-1 with TRBJ2-7; 8 bases fit TRBD1. Germline V CDR1 and CDR2: SQVTM, ANQGSEA. The ends lost 5 bases at V and 5 bases at J; junction bases unmatched: 8. This CDR3 comprises 13 residues. The CDR3 is CSVSQGAMDEQYF. The CDR3 DNA reads TGCAGCGTTAGCCAGGGGGCGATGGACGAGCAGTACTTC.

The rearrangement uses TRBV5-1 and TRBJ2-5, with D perhaps matching TRBD2 (5 bases). Trimming took off 6 bases at V and 5 bases at J, with 14 bases between the two ends. This CDR3 region has 13 residues. Per germline, CDR1 SGHRS and CDR2 YFSETQ. CDR3 region: CASNDYGGETQYF. For the CDR3, the DNA is TGCGCCAGCAACGACTACGGCGGGGAGACCCAGTACTTC. Full variable domain (missing parts from reference TRBV5-1 and TRBJ2-5): KAGVTQTPRYLIKTRGQQVTLSCSPISGHRSVSWYQQTPGQGLQFLFEYFSETQRNKGNFPGRFSGRQFSNSRSEMNVSTLELGDSALYLCASNDYGGETQYFGPGTRLLVL.

The chain employs TRBV13 and TRBJ2-7, with 13 bases fitting TRBD2. With V trimmed by 5 bases and J by 8 bases, 6 bases remained unmatched. This CDR3 contains 14 residues. The V gene's germline CDR1 is PRHDT and CDR2 FYEKMQ (reference sequence). CDR3 sequence: CASSHGTSGKQQYF. In DNA form, the CDR3 reads TGTGCCAGCAGCCACGGGACTAGCGGGAAACAGCAGTACTTC.

The chain employs TRBV12-5 and TRBJ2-2, with 11 bases aligning to TRBD2. The V segment lost 0 bases and the J segment 1 base; nucleotides outside the gene matches: 1. The length of the CDR3 is 17 residues. The germline V gene encodes CDR1 LGHNT and CDR2 FRNRAP. CDR3 sequence (DNA): TGTGCTAGTGGTTTGGTACTAGCGGGGGTGAACACCGGGGAGCTGTTTTTT. Its translation: CASGLVLAGVNTGELFF. The full variable domain, in which reference TRBV12-5 and TRBJ2-2 provide the parts outside the CDR3, is DARVTQTPRHKVTEMGQEVTMRCQPILGHNTVFWYRQTMMQGLELLAYFRNRAPLDDSGMPKDRFSAEMPDATLATLKIQPSEPRDSAVYFCASGLVLAGVNTGELFFGEGSRLTVL.

V gene TRBV18 combines with J gene TRBJ2-2, with D possibly being TRBD1 (5 bases). The germline CDR1 and CDR2 sequences are KGHSH and LQKENI. V dropped 2 bases and J dropped 3 bases, with 10 bases sitting between them. This CDR3 contains 15 residues. CDR3 region: CASSPRGTDTGELFF. In DNA, the CDR3 is TGTGCCAGCTCACCAAGGGGAACGGACACCGGGGAGCTGTTTTTT.

J is TRBJ1-1 and V is TRBV9; no definite D call. In germline, CDR1 is SGDLS, CDR2 YYNGEE. The CDR3 spans 14 residues. V shed 0 bases and J shed 1 base, with 7 bases lying between them. The CDR3 DNA reads TGTGCCAGCAGCGTAGAAGAGAGGAACACTGAAGCTTTCTTT. It codes for CASSVEERNTEAFF.

The CDR3 DNA follows: TGTGCCAGCAGGGGGGGTAACACTGAAGCTTTCTTT. Its protein product is CASRGGNTEAFF. The rearrangement links TRBV19 to TRBJ1-1, with TRBD1 matching over 7 bases. This CDR3 is 12 amino acids long. Germline V gives CDR1 LNHDA, CDR2 SQIVND (reference sequence). The V segment lost 9 bases and the J segment 2 bases; nucleotides outside the gene matches: 3.

This rearrangement joins TRBV7-9 to TRBJ2-7; D may match TRBD1 or TRBD2 (5 bases each). The V end was cut by 5 bases, the J end by 2 bases, with 19 bases between. Germline values: CDR1 SEHNR, CDR2 FQNEAQ (reference sequence). CDR3 length: 16 residues. DNA of the CDR3: TGTGCCAGCAGCACCTCCGTTCTCGGGGCCACCTACGAGCAGTACTTC. Protein sequence: CASSTSVLGATYEQYF.

With regard to this clone: A much larger clone differs from this one at a single base, so this may be a read error. Different DNA sequences within this sample yield the same CDR3. The chain uses TRBV13 and TRBJ2-7; D is unclear. The CDR3 spans 12 residues. The V and J ends lost 0 bases and 1 base respectively, with 1 base between them. CDR1 and CDR2 (germline): PRHDT, FYEKMQ (reference sequence). The CDR3 nucleotides read TGTGCCAGCAGCTTAGGTTCCTACGAGCAGTACTTC. This encodes CASSLGSYEQYF.

This chain connects TRBV28 to TRBJ1-4; 8 nucleotides agree with TRBD1. The J segment lost 7 bases and the V segment lost 5 bases, leaving 12 bases of the junction unmatched. Germline CDR1 and CDR2: MDHEN and SYDVKM. The CDR3 extends over 16 amino acids. CDR3 coding DNA: TGTGCCAGCAGTCGGGACAGGATGGGCCTTGGTGAAAAACTGTTTTTT. It codes for CASSRDRMGLGEKLFF.

This clone was observed a handful of times. The chain uses TRBV5-5 and TRBJ2-7; 7 bases are shared with TRBD1. The CDR3 extends over 15 amino acids. The V and J ends lost 1 base and 0 bases, in that order; junction bases with no gene match: 4. Per germline, CDR1 SGHKS and CDR2 YYEKEE (reference sequence). The CDR3 DNA follows: TGTGCCAGCAGCTTGAATCCAGGGGGCTCCTACGAGCAGTACTTC. It is translated as CASSLNPGGSYEQYF.

J is TRBJ2-2 and V is TRBV10-2, with a possible D match to TRBD2 (6 bases). Germline-derived CDR1 and CDR2 are WSHSY and SAAADI. V was trimmed by 3 bases and J by 1 base, leaving 12 bases between them. CDR3 length: 16 residues. CDR3 sequence reads: CASSDWRAENTGELFF. The CDR3 DNA reads TGCGCCAGCAGTGATTGGAGGGCGGAGAACACCGGGGAGCTGTTTTTT.

The chain combines TRBV14 with TRBJ1-2; 7 bases match TRBD1. CDR1 is SGHDN, CDR2 FVKESK, per germline. The junction had 2 bases not matched to a gene; V was cut back by 4 bases and J by 3 bases. The CDR3 has 13 residues. CDR3: CASSPTGDYGYTF. The CDR3, as DNA: TGTGCCAGCAGCCCCACAGGGGACTATGGCTACACCTTC.

The V gene is TRBV5-1, the J gene TRBJ2-3; TRBD2 agrees at 7 bases. The CDR3 consists of 16 residues. Trimming at V came to 3 bases and at J to 4 bases, leaving 11 bases not matched to a gene. Germline V gives CDR1 SGHRS, CDR2 YFSETQ. This chain's CDR3 is CASSSIGGYVSDTQYF. The CDR3 DNA reads TGCGCCAGCAGCTCAATCGGGGGGTATGTCTCAGATACGCAGTATTTT.

This rearrangement joins TRBV15 to TRBJ2-2, with TRBD1 matching over 8 bases. The CDR3 sequence is 17 residues long. Germline V gene sequence: CDR1 LNHNV, CDR2 YYDKDF (reference sequence). Trimming cost V 6 bases and J 3 bases; bases outside gene matches: 12. The CDR3 region has the DNA TGTGCCACCAGTACCCCCGCGACAGGGGAACACACCGGGGAGCTGTTTTTT. Its translation: CATSTPATGEHTGELFF.

The chain combines TRBV14 with TRBJ2-7; weak D call: TRBD2 (6 bases). The CDR3 has 16 amino acids. Per germline, CDR1 SGHDN and CDR2 FVKESK. Trimming shortened V by 3 bases and J by 2 bases, and 17 bases separated the two germline ends. The CDR3 region is CASSQYLLGGTYEQYF. CDR3 in DNA: TGTGCCAGCAGCCAGTACCTCCTGGGCGGGACCTACGAGCAGTACTTC.

As concerns this clone: Distinct nucleotide sequences in the sample also encode this CDR3. The V call is TRBV6-5, the J call TRBJ2-7; D gene uncertain. From germline, CDR1 is MNHEY and CDR2 SVGAGI. The CDR3 length is 12 residues. The ends were cut back, 2 bases at V and 5 bases at J, with 7 bases in the middle. CDR3 sequence: CASSYGGHEQYF. The CDR3 DNA reads as TGTGCCAGCAGTTACGGCGGCCACGAGCAGTACTTC.

The V call is TRBV6-1, the J call TRBJ1-1, with D perhaps TRBD1 (5 bases). The CDR3 extends over 14 amino acids. The V and J ends lost 0 bases and 5 bases respectively, with 10 bases between them. Germline values: CDR1 MNHNS, CDR2 SASEGT. CDR3 sequence reads: CASSEAGGGTEAFF. As DNA, the CDR3 is TGTGCCAGCAGTGAAGCGGGGGGAGGGACTGAAGCTTTCTTT.

The chain employs TRBV4-1 and TRBJ2-1; the match to TRBD2 covers 9 bases. The V and J ends lost 1 base and 5 bases, in that order; junction bases with no gene match: 6. The CDR3 length is 16 residues. The germline gives CDR1 MGHRA, CDR2 YSYEKL. The CDR3 spells CASSQVLAGANNEQFF. The CDR3 DNA reads TGCGCCAGCAGCCAAGTCTTAGCGGGAGCAAACAATGAGCAGTTCTTC.

The chain recombines TRBV10-1 with TRBJ2-3, with 10 nucleotides matching TRBD2. J was trimmed by 6 bases and V by 6 bases; bases with no gene match: 12. The CDR3 has 16 residues. Germline values: CDR1 WNHNN, CDR2 SYGVQD (reference sequence). The CDR3 nucleotides are TGCGCCAGCAGCTTCGATACTAGCGGGAATTTTGATACGCAGTATTTT. This sequence encodes CASSFDTSGNFDTQYF.

This sequence joins TRBV29-1 and TRBJ2-2, with D tentatively TRBD1 or TRBD2 (5 bases each). Germline-derived CDR1 and CDR2 are SQVTM and ANQGSEA. This CDR3 region has 14 residues. Trimming stripped 3 bases from V and 3 bases from J, with 11 bases between. The DNA of the CDR3 is TGCAGCGTTGACGCTCAGGGAGACACCGGGGAGCTGTTTTTT. This encodes CSVDAQGDTGELFF.

This clone was recorded a few times. V usage is TRBV11-2 and J usage is TRBJ2-7, with D perhaps assigned TRBD1 or TRBD2 (5 bases each). This CDR3 has 13 amino acids. The V end lost 5 bases, the J end lost 3 bases, and 11 bases lay between the germline ends. CDR1 and CDR2 (germline): SGHAT, FQNNGV. The CDR3 DNA reads TGTGCCAGCAGCCACGGGGCGGGCTACGAGCAGTACTTC. Translation gives CASSHGAGYEQYF.

Points on this clone: One junction end does not reproduce the germline sequence, and a read error may be involved. This rearrangement joins TRBV6-1 to TRBJ2-3, with a tentative D call TRBD2 (5 bases). The CDR3 contains 12 residues. Germline lookup yields CDR1 MNHNS and CDR2 SASEGT. The CDR3: CASSDFGREAEF. In nucleotides, the CDR3 is TGTGCCAGCAGTGATTTCGGACGCGAAGCGGAATTT.

This chain links TRBV5-1 with TRBJ2-1; D assignment may be TRBD1 or TRBD2 (7 bases each). Germline V gives CDR1 SGHRS, CDR2 YFSETQ. This CDR3 comprises 15 residues. V lost 0 bases and J lost 8, with 15 bases in between. CDR3 sequence reads: CASSLEGGAGDEQFF. The CDR3 DNA sequence: TGCGCCAGCAGCTTGGAAGGGGGCGCGGGAGATGAGCAGTTCTTC.

The chain carries TRBV7-2 and TRBJ2-7; D might be TRBD1 (5 bases). Trimming removed 1 base at V and 5 bases at J, with 15 bases between. Per germline, CDR1 SGHTA and CDR2 FQGNSA. The CDR3 sequence is 15 residues long. The CDR3 sequence is CASSLVRAPRDEQYF. DNA of the CDR3: TGTGCCAGCAGCTTAGTCAGGGCCCCCCGGGACGAGCAGTACTTC.

This chain joins TRBV10-3 and TRBJ2-1; tentatively, D is TRBD2 (6 bases). Germline loops: CDR1 ENHRY, CDR2 SYGVKD. The CDR3 contains 13 residues. V was shortened by 7 bases and J by 9 bases, with 16 bases between the two germline ends. CDR3 nucleotides: TGTGCCATCAAAGGAGGGTCGGCGGGTGAGCAGTTCTTC. Translated: CAIKGGSAGEQFF.

This clone is a singleton in its sample. V usage is TRBV19 and J usage is TRBJ2-1, with TRBD2 identical over 8 bases. Germline values: CDR1 LNHDA, CDR2 SQIVND (reference sequence). V lost 10 bases and J lost 2; bases outside the gene matches: 10. The CDR3 loop spans 15 amino acids. CDR3 region: CATRHEGLAYNEQFF. In DNA form, the CDR3 reads TGTGCCACTCGCCACGAGGGACTAGCCTACAATGAGCAGTTCTTC.

The rearrangement uses TRBV10-2 and TRBJ2-7, with TRBD1 matching 10 bases. V was clipped by 3 bases and J by 4 bases; unmatched bases: 6. In germline, CDR1 is WSHSY, CDR2 SAAADI. The CDR3 runs to 15 residues. The CDR3, as DNA: TGCGCCAGCAGTGACACGACAGGGGGCTCGTACGAGCAGTACTTC. Translating gives CASSDTTGGSYEQYF.

V is TRBV9 and J is TRBJ1-2; D unclear. The CDR3 loop spans 12 amino acids. Germline V gene sequence: CDR1 SGDLS, CDR2 YYNGEE. The ends were cut back, 6 bases at V and 7 bases at J, with 13 bases in the middle. The DNA of the CDR3 is TGTGCCAGCAATGATCCGTCAGGTGGCTACACCTTC. This codes for CASNDPSGGYTF.